Listed here is a single TCR beta chain. No antigen is known for it. Donors were healthy HIV-negative adults without recently reported acute infections or vaccinations. Produced via immunoSEQ multiplex PCR; TCRdb's table is partial and in-frame only. The repertoire consists of 2 million to 2.5 million clones, with just under 95% occurring once and the leading ten covering about 0.36%. This specimen belongs to a study of shared clonotypes between healthy human individuals. Study in general: Those who served as donors were a couple of women and a few men between the ages of 18 and 49. Plates per donor: three CD4 naive, three CD4 memory, two CD8 naive, one CD8 memory. General study findings and limits: Having only a few donors restricted how much genetic and exposure-history diversity was captured.

The germline gives CDR1 WNHNN, CDR2 SYGVQD (reference sequence). The CDR3 covers 18 residues. V shed 0 bases, J shed 5 bases, and the junction held 11 bases outside the gene matches. Specimen: naive CD4+ T cells from PBMCs. Subset in this sample: CD45RA+ positively selected. The sequence was obtained from a man between 18 and 29 years old in good health. Some clones in this sample may be carry-over from other donors' samples. This rearrangement joins TRBV10-1 to TRBJ2-2, with 8 positions matching TRBD2. The CDR3 DNA reads TGCGCCAGCAGTGAGTCTGTATTGGGACTAGTTTCAACCGGGGAGCTGTTTTTT. Translating gives CASSESVLGLVSTGELFF.